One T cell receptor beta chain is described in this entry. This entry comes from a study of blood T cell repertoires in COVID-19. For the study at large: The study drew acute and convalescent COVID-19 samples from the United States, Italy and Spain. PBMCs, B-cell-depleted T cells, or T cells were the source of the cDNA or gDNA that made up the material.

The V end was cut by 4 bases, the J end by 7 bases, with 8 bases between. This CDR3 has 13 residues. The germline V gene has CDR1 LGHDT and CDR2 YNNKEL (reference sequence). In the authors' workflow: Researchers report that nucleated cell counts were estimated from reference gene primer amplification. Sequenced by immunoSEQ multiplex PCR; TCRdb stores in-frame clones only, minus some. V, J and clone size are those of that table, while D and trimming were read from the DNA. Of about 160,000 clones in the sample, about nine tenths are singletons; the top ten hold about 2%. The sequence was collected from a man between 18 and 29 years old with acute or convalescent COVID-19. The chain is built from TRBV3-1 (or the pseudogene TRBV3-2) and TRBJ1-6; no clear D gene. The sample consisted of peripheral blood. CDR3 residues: CASSLSGNSPLHF. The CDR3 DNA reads TGTGCCAGCAGCCTGTCCGGGAATTCACCCCTCCACTTT.